A single TCR beta chain is shown here with its context. V dropped 4 bases and J dropped 6; count of bases not matched to a gene: 7. CDR1 is GTSNPN, CDR2 SVGIG, per germline (reference sequence). CDR3 length: 14 residues. The study used around 96 million PBMCs per unsorted sample for genomic DNA. The data stem from a study of shared clonotypes between healthy human individuals. Assay execution proceeded at the deep level. Assay: immunoSEQ multiplex PCR; the TCRdb copy retains only in-frame clones and omits some. The sample lists 550,000 to 600,000 clones; just over 75% were seen once. The TCR originated in a woman in her thirties or forties in good health. Some clones in this sample may be carry-over from other donors' samples. The sequencing sample was made of PBMCs. J is TRBJ1-5 and V is TRBV30; 9 bases are a match to TRBD1. CDR3 bases: TGTGCCTGGAAAGGACAGGGGCTAGTTCAGCCCCAGCATTTT. Its translation: CAWKGQGLVQPQHF.